This T cell receptor (beta chain) was identified during a study of blood T cell repertoires in COVID-19. About the study: Both acute and convalescent COVID-19 samples were obtained from the United States, Italy and Spain.

Recruits, aged about 18 to 95 years, lived in some 25 US areas. V shed 5 bases and J shed 4 bases, with 14 bases lying between them. Germline lookup yields CDR1 MNHEY and CDR2 SVGAGI. This CDR3 has 14 amino acids. The data were produced by immunoSEQ multiplex PCR, yet TCRdb's version contains in-frame clones alone and is incomplete. In the table there are some 150,000 clones, about four fifths of which are singletons. This chain connects TRBV6-5 to TRBJ1-1; D is perhaps TRBD1 (5 bases). The sequence was obtained from a man between 45 and 60 years old who had recovered from COVID-19. Sequences were obtained from PBMCs or T cells enriched from blood (not recorded which). The CDR3 loop reads CASSRDFPGTEAFF. The CDR3 coding sequence is TGTGCCAGCAGTCGGGACTTTCCAGGCACTGAAGCTTTCTTT.